This is a list of T cell receptor beta chains from one sample in a study of CXCR3-negative and CXCR3-positive naive CD8 T cells. Reanalyzing the 5' RACE reads, TCRdb keeps one entry per CDR3 protein, without DNA. This repertoire includes over 100,000 distinct CDR3 sequences. The sequencing input was naive CXCR3- CD8+ T cells from blood. The receptors here all came from a human donor in good health. Some clones in this sample may be carry-over from other donors' samples. The CDR3 runs from the conserved cysteine through the conserved F or W.

v_call,cdr3_length,j_call,cdr3_aa
TRBV7-9,14,TRBJ2-1,CASSPAGGSYEQFF
TRBV5-1,15,TRBJ2-7,CASSVPGQGHDEQYF
TRBV7-9,15,TRBJ1-1,CASSLHRGLDTEAFF
TRBV7-9,16,TRBJ2-7,CASSLVGAGAPYEQYF
TRBV28,15,TRBJ2-1,CASSSEREIYNEQFF
TRBV29-1,15,TRBJ2-1,CSVEDGTSGMGEQFF
TRBV4-1,12,TRBJ1-2,CASSQGGSGYTF
TRBV20-1,14,TRBJ2-1,CSAPGQKTYNEQFF
TRBV28,14,TRBJ1-6,CASSLNSYNSPLHF
TRBV4-1,16,TRBJ2-1,CASSQGSGRASSEQFF
TRBV7-9,16,TRBJ2-7,CASSAQEGLGTYEQYF
TRBV6-2/TRBV6-3,17,TRBJ2-1,CASSYLKPGTERPEQFF
TRBV28,17,TRBJ1-2,CASSPPAGGQTRYGYTF
TRBV11-2,15,TRBJ1-2,CASSRDLGNDYGYTF
TRBV5-1,20,TRBJ2-1,CASSLVSFLERSGWRNEQFF
TRBV28,14,TRBJ2-7,CASSPVGGAYEQYF
TRBV24-1,14,TRBJ1-1,CATSDGQGSTEAFF
TRBV5-1,14,TRBJ2-7,CASSSGLNSYEQYF
TRBV20-1,16,TRBJ1-4,CSAPLIQPATNEKLFF
TRBV6-5,13,TRBJ2-3,CASSWFRDSAQYF
TRBV7-9,15,TRBJ2-7,CASSRSRDRAYEQYF
TRBV20-1,17,TRBJ2-6,CSARPGQGISGANVLTF
TRBV28,15,TRBJ2-5,CASSSRDPPQETQYF
TRBV28,17,TRBJ1-1,CASTIPREKYRFTEAFF
TRBV20-1,14,TRBJ2-7,CSATAGEPTYEQYF
TRBV7-8,17,TRBJ2-7,CASSFSTTGNNVNEQYF
TRBV12-3/TRBV12-4,15,TRBJ2-7,CASSGIDRVAYEQYF
TRBV7-9,14,TRBJ1-3,CASLDSISGNTIYF
TRBV7-9,16,TRBJ2-5,CASSLSTGGGTETQYF
TRBV7-9,14,TRBJ1-1,CASESTLRNTEAFF
TRBV5-4,15,TRBJ2-2,CASSLDQGIPGELFF
TRBV29-1,15,TRBJ1-1,CSVHRGLDMNTEAFF
TRBV7-2,15,TRBJ2-3,CASSPGTSGGDTQYF
TRBV7-9,16,TRBJ2-2,CASSQQLAGDTGELFF
TRBV3-1,14,TRBJ2-3,CASNPGGAPDTQYF
TRBV6-5,18,TRBJ2-3,CASSYVLAGGPHTDTQYF
TRBV7-2,17,TRBJ2-3,CASSLAIAGPSTDTQYF
TRBV4-1,14,TRBJ2-7,CASSPRQGTYEQYF
TRBV4-1,14,TRBJ2-7,CASSQSGASYEQYF
TRBV29-1,11,TRBJ1-1,CSVEEQTEAFF
TRBV5-4,13,TRBJ2-2,CASSAAGTGELFF
TRBV18,18,TRBJ2-3,CASSPPGADRDVTDTQYF
TRBV19,14,TRBJ2-7,CASSPRGGRYEQYF